Listed below are T cell receptor beta chains from one sample, sequenced in a study of T-cell reconstitution after alpha-beta-depleted transplantation in children. TCRdb reanalysed the PCR reads using MiXCR and keeps one entry per CDR3 protein. The sample records roughly 400,000 distinct CDR3 sequences, around 21% being singletons. The material was PBMCs from the stem cell graft donor, obtained from the stem cell graft. Receptor source: a human donor who donated a stem cell graft to a child with acute myeloid leukemia. The CDR3 runs from the conserved cysteine through the conserved F or W. The D gene is left open where the match is weak. Size is omitted from some rows. Given values are once, few, many or a class for expanded clones.

>few|TRBV5-1|TRBJ2-2|-
TGCGCCAGCAGCTCGGACAGCGGGGAGCTGTTTTTT
CASSSDSGELFF
>-|TRBV5-1|TRBJ1-1|-
TGCGCCAGCAGCGGGGGCGGGGGGGGAACTGAAGCTTTCTTT
CASSGGGGGTEAFF
>few|TRBV7-2|TRBJ2-6|TRBD1
TGTGCCAGCAGCACCGGGACAGGGTTCGGGGCCAACGTCCTGACTTTC
CASSTGTGFGANVLTF
>many|TRBV13|TRBJ2-7|TRBD2
TGTGCCAGCAGCTCCTACGGACTAGCGGGACGCGAGCAGTACTTC
CASSSYGLAGREQYF
>-|TRBV6-5|TRBJ2-7|-
TGTGCCAGCAGTTCAGGGGTACTCACTTCCTACGAGCAGTACTTC
CASSSGVLTSYEQYF
>-|TRBV20-1|TRBJ2-1|TRBD2
TGCAGTGCTAGTCTGTGGGAGGGGAGGGATGAGCAGTTCTTC
CSASLWEGRDEQFF
>-|TRBV7-9|TRBJ2-7|-
TGTGCCAGCAGCTTAGCGCAGGCAGAGCAGTACTTC
CASSLAQAEQYF
>few|TRBV28|TRBJ1-2|-
TGTGCCAGCAGTTTATATGATGGCTACACCTTC
CASSLYDGYTF
>many|TRBV12-3/TRBV12-4|TRBJ2-7|-
TGTGCCAGCAGGGAGAATAACTACGAGCAGTACTTC
CASRENNYEQYF
>many|TRBV20-1|TRBJ2-3|TRBD2
TGCAGCCGACTAGCGGGAGGTCTGGGCACAGATACGCAGTATTTT
CSRLAGGLGTDTQYF
>few|TRBV5-1|TRBJ2-2|-
TGCGCCAGCAGCAACAACAGGGAGGGTAACACCGGGGAGCTGTTTTTT
CASSNNREGNTGELFF
>once|TRBV7-2|TRBJ1-2|-
TGTGCCAGCAGCTTAGATTCGGGCGCCAACTATGGCTACACCTTC
CASSLDSGANYGYTF
>many|TRBV10-3|TRBJ2-7|TRBD2
TGTGCCATCAGTGAGTGGAGCGGGAGGCAAACCTACGAGCAGTACTTC
CAISEWSGRQTYEQYF